This note documents a single TCR beta chain sequence. Sequenced by immunoSEQ multiplex PCR; TCRdb stores in-frame clones only, minus some. This repertoire shows 170,000 or so clones, about 87% found once; its top ten account for 0.88%. This specimen belongs to a study of blood T cell repertoires in COVID-19. Turning to the study itself: COVID-19 samples collected from the United States, Italy and Spain covered acute and convalescent phases. From T cells, B-cell-depleted T cells, or PBMCs came the material, which was cDNA or gDNA.

This CDR3 region has 20 residues. Germline CDR1 SGHNT, CDR2 YYREEE (reference sequence). The V segment lost 1 base and the J segment 0 bases; nucleotides outside the gene matches: 11. The sequence was collected from a young woman who had recovered from COVID-19. V and J are TRBV5-4 and TRBJ1-5, with 12 bases identical to TRBD1. Sequenced input: peripheral blood. The CDR3 DNA is TGTGCCAGCAGCTTGCTTGGATCGGGACAGGGGGCATCTAGCAATCAGCCCCAGCATTTT. Its protein product is CASSLLGSGQGASSNQPQHF.